Sequencing of this TCR beta chain was carried out in a study of shared clonotypes between healthy human individuals. CDR1 and CDR2 (germline): MNHEY, SVGAGI. Unmatched junction bases numbered 2, after V lost 6 bases and J lost 1 base. The CDR3 sequence is 14 residues long. In the case of this clone: The sample carries other DNA sequences with the same CDR3.

Assay execution proceeded at the deep level. The repertoire was sequenced with immunoSEQ multiplex PCR; TCRdb's copy has only in-frame clones and lacks some. The data hold over 1.5 million clones, with 95% to 99% observed a single time. Recent acute infections and vaccinations were absent in the healthy HIV-negative adult donors. The rearrangement uses TRBV6-5 and TRBJ2-2; 7 nucleotides line up with TRBD1. Sequenced material: naive CD4+ T cells sorted from blood. Subset given: CD45RA+ positively selected. This receptor was identified in a man in his thirties or forties in good health. The CDR3 here is CASSRTGNTGELFF. The CDR3 region has the DNA TGTGCCAGCAGCCGGACAGGGAACACCGGGGAGCTGTTTTTT.